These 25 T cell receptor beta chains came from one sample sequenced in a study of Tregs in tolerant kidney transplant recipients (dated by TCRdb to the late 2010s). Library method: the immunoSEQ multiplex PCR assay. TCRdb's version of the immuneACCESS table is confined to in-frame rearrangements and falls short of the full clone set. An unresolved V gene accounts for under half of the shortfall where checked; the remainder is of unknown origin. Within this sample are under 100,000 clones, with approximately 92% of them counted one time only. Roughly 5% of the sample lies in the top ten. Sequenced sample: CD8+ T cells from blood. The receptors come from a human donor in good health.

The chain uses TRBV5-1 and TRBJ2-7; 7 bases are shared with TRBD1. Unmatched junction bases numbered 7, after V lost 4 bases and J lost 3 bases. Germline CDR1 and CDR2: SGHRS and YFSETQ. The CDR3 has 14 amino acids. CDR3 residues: CASSPRTGGYEQYF. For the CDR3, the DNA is TGCGCCAGCAGCCCTAGGACAGGCGGCTACGAGCAGTACTTC.

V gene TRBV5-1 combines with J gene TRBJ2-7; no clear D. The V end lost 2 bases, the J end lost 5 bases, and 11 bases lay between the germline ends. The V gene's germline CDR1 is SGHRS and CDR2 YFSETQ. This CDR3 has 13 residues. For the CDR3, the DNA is TGCGCCAGCAGCTTAGGTTACTCAAACGAGCAGTACTTC. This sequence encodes CASSLGYSNEQYF. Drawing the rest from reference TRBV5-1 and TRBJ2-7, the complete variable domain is KAGVTQTPRYLIKTRGQQVTLSCSPISGHRSVSWYQQTPGQGLQFLFEYFSETQRNKGNFPGRFSGRQFSNSRSEMNVSTLELGDSALYLCASSLGYSNEQYFGPGTRLTVT.

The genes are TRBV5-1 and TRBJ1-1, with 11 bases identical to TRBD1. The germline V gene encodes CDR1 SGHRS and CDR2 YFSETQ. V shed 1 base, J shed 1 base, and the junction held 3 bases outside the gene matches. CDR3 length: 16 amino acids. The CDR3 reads CASSLRTGGENTEAFF. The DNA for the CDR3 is TGCGCCAGCAGCTTGCGGACAGGGGGCGAGAACACTGAAGCTTTCTTT. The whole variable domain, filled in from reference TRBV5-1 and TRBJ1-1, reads KAGVTQTPRYLIKTRGQQVTLSCSPISGHRSVSWYQQTPGQGLQFLFEYFSETQRNKGNFPGRFSGRQFSNSRSEMNVSTLELGDSALYLCASSLRTGGENTEAFFGQGTRLTVV.

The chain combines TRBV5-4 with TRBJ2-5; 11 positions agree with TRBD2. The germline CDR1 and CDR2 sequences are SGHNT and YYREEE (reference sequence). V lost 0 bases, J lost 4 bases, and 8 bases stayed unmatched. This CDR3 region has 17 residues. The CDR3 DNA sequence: TGTGCCAGCAGCTTGGATTTTAGCGGGAGGGCCCGAGAGACCCAGTACTTC. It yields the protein CASSLDFSGRARETQYF.

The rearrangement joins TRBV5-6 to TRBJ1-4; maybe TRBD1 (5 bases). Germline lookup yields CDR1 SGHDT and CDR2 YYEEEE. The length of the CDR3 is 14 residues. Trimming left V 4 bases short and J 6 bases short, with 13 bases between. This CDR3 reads CASSPGGLYEKLFF. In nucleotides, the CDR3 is TGTGCCAGCAGCCCCGGGGGACTCTATGAAAAACTGTTTTTT.

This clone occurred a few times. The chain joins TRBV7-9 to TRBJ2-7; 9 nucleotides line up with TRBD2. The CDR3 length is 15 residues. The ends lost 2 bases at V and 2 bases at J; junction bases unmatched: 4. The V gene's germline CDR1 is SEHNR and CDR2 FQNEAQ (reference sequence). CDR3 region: CASSLPSGNAYEQYF. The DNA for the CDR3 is TGTGCCAGCAGCTTACCTAGCGGGAATGCCTACGAGCAGTACTTC.

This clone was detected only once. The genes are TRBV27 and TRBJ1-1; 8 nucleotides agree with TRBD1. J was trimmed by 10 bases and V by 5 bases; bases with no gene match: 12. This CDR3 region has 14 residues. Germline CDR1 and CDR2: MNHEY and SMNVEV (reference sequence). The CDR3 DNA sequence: TGTGCCAGCAGTGCAAGACCAAACAGGGGGGGAGCTTTCTTT. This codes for CASSARPNRGGAFF.

CDR3 nucleotides: TGTGCCAGCAGTGACTTCAGGGGAGGCCCTTTGGTCCAAGAGACCCAGTACTTC. Translating it yields CASSDFRGGPLVQETQYF. The chain links TRBV6-1 to TRBJ2-5; D might be TRBD1 or TRBD2, each matching 6 bases. The CDR3 runs 18 residues. The V gene lost 3 bases and the J gene lost 1 base, with 21 bases spanning the gap. The V gene's germline CDR1 is MNHNS and CDR2 SASEGT.

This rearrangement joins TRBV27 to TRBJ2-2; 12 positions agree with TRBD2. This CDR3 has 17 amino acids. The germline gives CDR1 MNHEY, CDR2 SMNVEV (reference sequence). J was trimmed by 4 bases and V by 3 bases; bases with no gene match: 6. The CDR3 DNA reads TGTGCCAGCAGTTTCGGGACTAGCGGGCCTCCCACCGGGGAGCTGTTTTTT. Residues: CASSFGTSGPPTGELFF.

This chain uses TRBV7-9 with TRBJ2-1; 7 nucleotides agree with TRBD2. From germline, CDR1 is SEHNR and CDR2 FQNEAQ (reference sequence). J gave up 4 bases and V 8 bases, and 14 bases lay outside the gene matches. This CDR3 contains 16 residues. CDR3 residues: CASEQMWTRMYNEQFF. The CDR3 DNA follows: TGTGCCAGCGAACAGATGTGGACTAGGATGTACAATGAGCAGTTCTTC.

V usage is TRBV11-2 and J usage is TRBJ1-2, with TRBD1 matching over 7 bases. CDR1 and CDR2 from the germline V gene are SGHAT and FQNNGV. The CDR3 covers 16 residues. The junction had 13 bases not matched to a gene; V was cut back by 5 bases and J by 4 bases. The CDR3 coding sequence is TGTGCCAGCAGCGATAACATGGCAGGGGGTTTCTATGGCTACACCTTC. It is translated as CASSDNMAGGFYGYTF. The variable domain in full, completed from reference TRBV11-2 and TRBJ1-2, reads EAGVAQSPRYKIIEKRQSVAFWCNPISGHATLYWYQQILGQGPKLLIQFQNNGVVDDSQLPKDRFSAERLKGVDSTLKIQPAKLEDSAVYLCASSDNMAGGFYGYTFGSGTRLTVV.

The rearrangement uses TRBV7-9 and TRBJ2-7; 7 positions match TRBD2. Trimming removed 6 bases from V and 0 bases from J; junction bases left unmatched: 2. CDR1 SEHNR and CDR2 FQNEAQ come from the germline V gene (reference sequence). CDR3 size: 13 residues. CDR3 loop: CASRSGGSYEQYF. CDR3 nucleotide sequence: TGTGCCAGCAGGTCGGGGGGCTCCTACGAGCAGTACTTC.

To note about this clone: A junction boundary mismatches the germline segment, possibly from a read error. DNA of the CDR3: TGTGCCAGCGGTTTAAAATGGCCCCAGCATTTT. It translates to CASGLKWPQHF. The chain is built from TRBV27 and TRBJ1-5; D remains ambiguous. The germline gives CDR1 MNHEY, CDR2 SMNVEV (reference sequence). The CDR3 is 11 residues long.

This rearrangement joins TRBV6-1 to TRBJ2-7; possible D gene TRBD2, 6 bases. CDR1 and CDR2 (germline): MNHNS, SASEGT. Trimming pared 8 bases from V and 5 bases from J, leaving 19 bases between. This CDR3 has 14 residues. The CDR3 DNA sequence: TGTGCCAGCTTTCCCAGGGCGGGGTTTAACGAGCAGTACTTC. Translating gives CASFPRAGFNEQYF.

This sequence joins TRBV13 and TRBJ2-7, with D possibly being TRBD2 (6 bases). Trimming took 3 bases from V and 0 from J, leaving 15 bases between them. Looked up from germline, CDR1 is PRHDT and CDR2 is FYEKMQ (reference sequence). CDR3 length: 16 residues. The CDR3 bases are TGTGCCAGCAGCTTTATGGGCGGGGAGAGCTCCTACGAGCAGTACTTC. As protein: CASSFMGGESSYEQYF.

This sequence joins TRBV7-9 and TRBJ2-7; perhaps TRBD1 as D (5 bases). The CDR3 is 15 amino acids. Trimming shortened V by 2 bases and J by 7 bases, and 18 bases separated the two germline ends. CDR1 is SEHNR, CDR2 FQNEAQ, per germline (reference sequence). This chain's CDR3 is CASSLSLTGTLEQYF. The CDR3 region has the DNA TGTGCCAGCAGCTTAAGTCTTACAGGAACTCTAGAGCAGTACTTC.

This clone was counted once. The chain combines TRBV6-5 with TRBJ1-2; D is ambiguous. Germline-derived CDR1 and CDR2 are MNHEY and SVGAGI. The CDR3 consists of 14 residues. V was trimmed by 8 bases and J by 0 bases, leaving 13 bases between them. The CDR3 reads CASWMDGANYGYTF. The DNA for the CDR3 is TGTGCCAGCTGGATGGACGGAGCTAACTATGGCTACACCTTC.

Here the CDR3 reads CASSEDTRSNQPQHF. The CDR3 DNA sequence: TGTGCCAGCAGTGAGGACACTCGTAGCAATCAGCCCCAGCATTTT. The V and J genes are TRBV6-1 and TRBJ1-5, with a weak D call TRBD1 (5 bases). Trimming removed 3 bases from V and 0 bases from J, with 9 bases in between. Germline lookup yields CDR1 MNHNS and CDR2 SASEGT. The CDR3 is 15 residues long.

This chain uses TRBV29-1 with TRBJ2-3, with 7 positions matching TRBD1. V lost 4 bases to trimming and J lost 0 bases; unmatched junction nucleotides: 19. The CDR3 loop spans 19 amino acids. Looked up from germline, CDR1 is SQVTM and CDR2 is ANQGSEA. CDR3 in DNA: TGCAGCGTTGGGCCTTCTTCCGGACAGGCAGCCTCTAGCACAGATACGCAGTATTTT. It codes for CSVGPSSGQAASSTDTQYF.

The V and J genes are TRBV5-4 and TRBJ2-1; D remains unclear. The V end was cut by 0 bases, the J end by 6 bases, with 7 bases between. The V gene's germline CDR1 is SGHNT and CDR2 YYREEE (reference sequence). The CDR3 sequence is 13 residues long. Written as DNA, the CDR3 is TGTGCCAGCAGCTTGGAGGGTAGCAATGAGCAGTTCTTC. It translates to CASSLEGSNEQFF.

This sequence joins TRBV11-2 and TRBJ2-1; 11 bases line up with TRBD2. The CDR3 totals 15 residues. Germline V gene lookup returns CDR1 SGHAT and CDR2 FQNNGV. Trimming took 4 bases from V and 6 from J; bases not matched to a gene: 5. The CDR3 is CASSSLAGVTNEQFF. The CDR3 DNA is TGTGCCAGCAGCTCACTAGCGGGAGTAACCAATGAGCAGTTCTTC.

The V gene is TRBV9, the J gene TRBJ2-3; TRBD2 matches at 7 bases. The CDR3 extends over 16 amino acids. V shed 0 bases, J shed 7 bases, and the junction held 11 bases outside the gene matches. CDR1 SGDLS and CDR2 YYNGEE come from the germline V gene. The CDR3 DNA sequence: TGTGCCAGCAGCGTAGAGACTAGCCTAGCGTTAAATACGCAGTATTTT. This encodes CASSVETSLALNTQYF. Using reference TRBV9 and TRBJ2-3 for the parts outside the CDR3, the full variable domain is DSGVTQTPKHLITATGQRVTLRCSPRSGDLSVYWYQQSLDQGLQFLIQYYNGEERAKGNILERFSAQQFPDLHSELNLSSLELGDSALYFCASSVETSLALNTQYFGPGTRLTVL.

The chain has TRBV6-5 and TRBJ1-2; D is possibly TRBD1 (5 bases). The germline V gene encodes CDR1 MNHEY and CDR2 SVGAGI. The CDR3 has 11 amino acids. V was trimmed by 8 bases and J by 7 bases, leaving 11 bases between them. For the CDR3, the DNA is TGTGCCAGCCGTTCAGGGAGTGGCTACACCTTC. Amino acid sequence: CASRSGSGYTF.

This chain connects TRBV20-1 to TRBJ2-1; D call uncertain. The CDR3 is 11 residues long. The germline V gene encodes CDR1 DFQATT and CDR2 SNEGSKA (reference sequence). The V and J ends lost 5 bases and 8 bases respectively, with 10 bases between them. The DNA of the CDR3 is TGCAGTGCTGTAGATAAGGATGAGCAGTTCTTC. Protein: CSAVDKDEQFF.

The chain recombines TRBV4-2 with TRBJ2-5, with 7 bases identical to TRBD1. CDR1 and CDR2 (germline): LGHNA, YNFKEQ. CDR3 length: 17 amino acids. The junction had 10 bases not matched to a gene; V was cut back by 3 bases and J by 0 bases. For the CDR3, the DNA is TGTGCCAGCAGCCAGGGTACGGGACAGACGTACCAAGAGACCCAGTACTTC. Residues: CASSQGTGQTYQETQYF.